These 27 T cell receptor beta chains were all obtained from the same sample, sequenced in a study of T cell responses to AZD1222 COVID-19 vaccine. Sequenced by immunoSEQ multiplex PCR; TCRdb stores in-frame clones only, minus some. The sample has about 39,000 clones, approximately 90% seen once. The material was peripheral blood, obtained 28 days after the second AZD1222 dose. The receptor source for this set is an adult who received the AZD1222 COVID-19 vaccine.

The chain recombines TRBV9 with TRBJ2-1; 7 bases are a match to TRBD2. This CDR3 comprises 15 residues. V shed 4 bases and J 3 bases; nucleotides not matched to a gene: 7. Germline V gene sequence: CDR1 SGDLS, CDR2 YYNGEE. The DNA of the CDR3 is TGTGCCAGCAGCCTCAACGGGGACTACTACAATGAGCAGTTCTTC. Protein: CASSLNGDYYNEQFF.

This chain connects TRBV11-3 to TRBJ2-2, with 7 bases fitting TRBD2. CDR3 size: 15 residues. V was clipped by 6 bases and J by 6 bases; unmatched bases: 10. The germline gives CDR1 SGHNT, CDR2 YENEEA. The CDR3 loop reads CASSPGLGSAGELFF. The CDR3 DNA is TGTGCCAGCAGTCCTGGACTAGGAAGCGCCGGGGAGCTGTTTTTT.

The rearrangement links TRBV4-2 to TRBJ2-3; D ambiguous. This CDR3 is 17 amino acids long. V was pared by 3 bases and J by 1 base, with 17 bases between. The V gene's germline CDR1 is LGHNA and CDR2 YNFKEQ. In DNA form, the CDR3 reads TGTGCCAGCAGCCACCGTTCAACTATTCCCGGCACAGATACGCAGTATTTT. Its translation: CASSHRSTIPGTDTQYF.

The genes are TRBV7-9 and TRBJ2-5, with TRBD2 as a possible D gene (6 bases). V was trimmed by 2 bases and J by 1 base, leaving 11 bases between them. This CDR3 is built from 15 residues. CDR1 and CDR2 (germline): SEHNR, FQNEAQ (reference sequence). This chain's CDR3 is CASSLLAGTQETQYF. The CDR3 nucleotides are TGTGCCAGCAGCTTATTGGCGGGAACCCAAGAGACCCAGTACTTC. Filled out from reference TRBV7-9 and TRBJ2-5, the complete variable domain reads DTGVSQNPRHKITKRGQNVTFRCDPISEHNRLYWYRQTLGQGPEFLTYFQNEAQLEKSRLLSDRFSAERPKGSFSTLEIQRTEQGDSAMYLCASSLLAGTQETQYFGPGTRLLVL.

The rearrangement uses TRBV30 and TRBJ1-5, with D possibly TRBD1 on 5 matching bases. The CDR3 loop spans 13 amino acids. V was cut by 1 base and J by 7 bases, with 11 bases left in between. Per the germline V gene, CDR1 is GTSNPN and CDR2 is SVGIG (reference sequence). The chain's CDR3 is CAWSAAGHQPQHF. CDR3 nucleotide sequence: TGTGCCTGGAGTGCCGCAGGGCACCAGCCCCAGCATTTT.

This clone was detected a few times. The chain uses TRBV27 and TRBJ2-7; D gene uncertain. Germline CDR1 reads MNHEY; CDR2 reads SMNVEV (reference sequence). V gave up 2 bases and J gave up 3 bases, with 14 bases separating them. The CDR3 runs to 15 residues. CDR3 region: CASSLSMAGVYEQYF. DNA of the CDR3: TGTGCCAGCAGTTTAAGTATGGCAGGAGTCTACGAGCAGTACTTC.

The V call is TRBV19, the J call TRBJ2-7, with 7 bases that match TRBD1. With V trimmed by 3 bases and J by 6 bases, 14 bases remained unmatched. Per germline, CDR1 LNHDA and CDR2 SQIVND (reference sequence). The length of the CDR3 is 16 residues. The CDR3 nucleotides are TGTGCCAGTAGTATCTCCCTCGGGACAGATGCGGGCGAGCAGTACTTC. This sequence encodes CASSISLGTDAGEQYF.

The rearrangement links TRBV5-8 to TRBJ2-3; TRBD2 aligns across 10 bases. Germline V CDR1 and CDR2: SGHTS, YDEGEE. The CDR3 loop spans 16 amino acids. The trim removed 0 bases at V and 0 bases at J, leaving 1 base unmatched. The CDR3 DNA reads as TGTGCCAGCAGCTTGGAGACTAGCGGGAGCACAGATACGCAGTATTTT. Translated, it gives CASSLETSGSTDTQYF.

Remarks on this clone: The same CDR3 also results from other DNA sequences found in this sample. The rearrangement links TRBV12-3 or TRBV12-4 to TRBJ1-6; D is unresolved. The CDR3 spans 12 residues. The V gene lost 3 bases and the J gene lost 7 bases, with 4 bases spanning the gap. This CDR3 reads CASSFPNSPLHF. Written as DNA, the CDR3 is TGTGCCAGCAGTTTCCCCAATTCACCCCTCCACTTT.

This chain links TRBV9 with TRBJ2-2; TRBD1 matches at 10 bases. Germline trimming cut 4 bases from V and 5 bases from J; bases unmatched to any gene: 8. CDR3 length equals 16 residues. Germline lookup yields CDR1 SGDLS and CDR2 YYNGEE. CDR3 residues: CASSKRQGAGTGELFF. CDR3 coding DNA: TGTGCCAGCAGCAAAAGACAGGGGGCTGGGACCGGGGAGCTGTTTTTT.

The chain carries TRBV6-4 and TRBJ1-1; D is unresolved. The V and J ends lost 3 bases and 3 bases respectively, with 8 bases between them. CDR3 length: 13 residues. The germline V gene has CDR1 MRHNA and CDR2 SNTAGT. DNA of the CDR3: TGTGCCAGCAGTGAACTCTGGGACACTGAAGCTTTCTTT. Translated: CASSELWDTEAFF.

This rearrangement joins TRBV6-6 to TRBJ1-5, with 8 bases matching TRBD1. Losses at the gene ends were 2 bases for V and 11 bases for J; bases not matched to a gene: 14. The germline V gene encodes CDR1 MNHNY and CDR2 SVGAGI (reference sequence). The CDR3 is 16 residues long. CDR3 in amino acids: CASSYTGQGPGVAQHF. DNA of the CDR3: TGTGCCAGCAGTTACACCGGACAGGGCCCAGGGGTGGCCCAGCATTTT.

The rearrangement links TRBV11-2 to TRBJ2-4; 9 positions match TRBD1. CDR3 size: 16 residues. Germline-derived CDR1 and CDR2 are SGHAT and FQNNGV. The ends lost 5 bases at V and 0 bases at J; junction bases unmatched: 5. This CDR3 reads CASSIGTGQAKNIQYF. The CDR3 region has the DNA TGTGCCAGCAGCATCGGGACAGGGCAAGCCAAAAACATTCAGTACTTC.

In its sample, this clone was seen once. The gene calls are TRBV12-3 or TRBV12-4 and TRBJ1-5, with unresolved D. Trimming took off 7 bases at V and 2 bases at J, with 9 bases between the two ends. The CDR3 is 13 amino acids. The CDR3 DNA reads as TGTGCCAGCAACGGACTTGGCAATCAGCCCCAGCATTTT. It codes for CASNGLGNQPQHF.

The CDR3 is CATSRAMRASNQPQHF. DNA of the CDR3: TGTGCCACCAGCAGAGCTATGCGGGCGAGCAATCAGCCCCAGCATTTT. V usage is TRBV15 and J usage is TRBJ1-5; D call uncertain. The germline V gene encodes CDR1 LNHNV and CDR2 YYDKDF (reference sequence). This CDR3 has 16 amino acids. Trimming removed 1 base at V and 1 base at J, with 11 bases between.

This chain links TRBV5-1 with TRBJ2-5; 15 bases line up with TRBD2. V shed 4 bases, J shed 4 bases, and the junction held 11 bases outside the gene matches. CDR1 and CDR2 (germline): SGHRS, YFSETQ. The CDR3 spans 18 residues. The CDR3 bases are TGCGCCAGCAGCCCAGGGACTAGCGGGGGGCGAGCCCGAGAGACCCAGTACTTC. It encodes CASSPGTSGGRARETQYF.

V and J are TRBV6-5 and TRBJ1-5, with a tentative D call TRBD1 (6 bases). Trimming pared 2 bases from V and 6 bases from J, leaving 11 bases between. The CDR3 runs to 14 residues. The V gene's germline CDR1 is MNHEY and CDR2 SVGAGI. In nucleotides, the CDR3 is TGTGCCAGCAGTTACGACCCGGGGGCTCAGCCCCAGCATTTT. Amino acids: CASSYDPGAQPQHF.

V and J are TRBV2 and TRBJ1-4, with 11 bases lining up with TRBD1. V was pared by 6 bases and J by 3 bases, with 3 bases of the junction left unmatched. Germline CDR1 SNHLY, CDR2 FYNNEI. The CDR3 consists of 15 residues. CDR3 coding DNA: TGTGCCAGCAGGGACAGGGGGCAAGCTAATGAAAAACTGTTTTTT. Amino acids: CASRDRGQANEKLFF.

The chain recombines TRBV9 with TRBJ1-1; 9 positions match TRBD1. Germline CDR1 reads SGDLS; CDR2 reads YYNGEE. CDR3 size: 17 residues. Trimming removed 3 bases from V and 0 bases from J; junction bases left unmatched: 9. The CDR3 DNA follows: TGTGCCAGCAGCGCCACAGGGGGCGGAAGGATGAACACTGAAGCTTTCTTT. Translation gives CASSATGGGRMNTEAFF. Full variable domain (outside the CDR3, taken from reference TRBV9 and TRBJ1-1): DSGVTQTPKHLITATGQRVTLRCSPRSGDLSVYWYQQSLDQGLQFLIQYYNGEERAKGNILERFSAQQFPDLHSELNLSSLELGDSALYFCASSATGGGRMNTEAFFGQGTRLTVV.

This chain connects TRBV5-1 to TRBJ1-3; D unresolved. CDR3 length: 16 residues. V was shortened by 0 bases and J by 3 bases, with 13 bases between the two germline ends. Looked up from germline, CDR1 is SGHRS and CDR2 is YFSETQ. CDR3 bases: TGCGCCAGCAGCTTGGACACACCAGATAGTGGAAACACCATATATTTT. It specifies CASSLDTPDSGNTIYF.

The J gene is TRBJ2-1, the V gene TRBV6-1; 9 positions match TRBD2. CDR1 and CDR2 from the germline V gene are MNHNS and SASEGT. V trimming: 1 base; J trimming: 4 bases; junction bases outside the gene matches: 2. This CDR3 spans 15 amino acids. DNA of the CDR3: TGTGCCAGCAGTGAAGTACTAGCGGGTTACAATGAGCAGTTCTTC. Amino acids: CASSEVLAGYNEQFF.

CDR3 sequence: CATSDPGTGGGDTQYF. In DNA, the CDR3 is TGTGCCACCAGTGACCCCGGGACAGGGGGAGGAGATACGCAGTATTTT. The chain links TRBV24-1 to TRBJ2-3; 11 bases fit TRBD1. Germline V gene data show CDR1 as KGHDR and CDR2 as SFDVKD. This CDR3 has 16 amino acids. The J segment lost 5 bases and the V segment lost 4 bases, leaving 7 bases of the junction unmatched.

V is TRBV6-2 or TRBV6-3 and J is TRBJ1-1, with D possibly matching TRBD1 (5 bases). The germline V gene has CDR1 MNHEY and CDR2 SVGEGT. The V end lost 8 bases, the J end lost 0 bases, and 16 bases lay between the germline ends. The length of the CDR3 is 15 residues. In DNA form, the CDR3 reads TGTGCCAGCCGCCATTGGGGGAGGGTGAACACTGAAGCTTTCTTT. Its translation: CASRHWGRVNTEAFF.

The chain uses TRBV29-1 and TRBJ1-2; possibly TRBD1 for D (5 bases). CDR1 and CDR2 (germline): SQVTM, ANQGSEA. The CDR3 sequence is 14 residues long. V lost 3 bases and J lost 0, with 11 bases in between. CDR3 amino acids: CSVDAGETNYGYTF. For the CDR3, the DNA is TGCAGCGTTGATGCGGGGGAGACTAACTATGGCTACACCTTC.

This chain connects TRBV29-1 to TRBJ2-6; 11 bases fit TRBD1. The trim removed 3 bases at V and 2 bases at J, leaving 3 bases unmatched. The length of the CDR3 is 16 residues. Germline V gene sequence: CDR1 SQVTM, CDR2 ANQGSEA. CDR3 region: CSVEGQGGPGANVLTF. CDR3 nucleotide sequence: TGCAGCGTTGAGGGACAGGGGGGTCCTGGGGCCAACGTCCTGACTTTC.

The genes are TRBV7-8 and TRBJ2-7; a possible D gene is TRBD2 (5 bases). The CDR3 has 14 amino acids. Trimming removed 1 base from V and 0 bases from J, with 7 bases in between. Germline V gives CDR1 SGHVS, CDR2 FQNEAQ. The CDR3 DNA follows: TGTGCCAGCAGCTTAGGACGGGGCTCCTACGAGCAGTACTTC. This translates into CASSLGRGSYEQYF.

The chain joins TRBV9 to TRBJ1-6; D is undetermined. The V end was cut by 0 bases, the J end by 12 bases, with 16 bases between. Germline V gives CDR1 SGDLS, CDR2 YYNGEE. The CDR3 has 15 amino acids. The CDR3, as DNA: TGTGCCAGCAGCGTAGGACTGGGAGCCCAGGAACCCCTCCACTTT. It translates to CASSVGLGAQEPLHF.